This TCR beta chain appears in the sequencing data of a study of control samples from healthy donors and cancer patients. Between the trimmed V and J ends, which lost 6 bases and 2 bases, there was a span of 14 bases. Germline V lookup: CDR1 SQVTM, CDR2 ANQGSEA. The CDR3 runs 13 residues. The table came from immunoSEQ multiplex PCR; TCRdb's copy has only in-frame clones and leaves some out. The repertoire holds under 150,000 clones, with approximately 94% as singletons. The TCR was taken from a man aged 25 to 40 in good health. The chain has TRBV29-1 and TRBJ2-7; D possibly corresponds to TRBD2 (5 bases). Sequencing was carried out using blood. CDR3 sequence reads: CSVSRTGTYEQYF. As DNA, the CDR3 is TGCAGCGTCTCCCGGACGGGGACCTACGAGCAGTACTTC.